The 20 T cell receptor beta chains given below trace back to one sample, sequenced in a study of shared clonotypes between healthy human individuals. Clones were sequenced by immunoSEQ multiplex PCR, and TCRdb holds only the in-frame ones, with some missing. The sample has over a million clones; approximately 78% are singletons. Input material: memory CD4+ T cells from PBMCs. Subset here: CD45RA-negative fraction. The origin of the receptors is a man younger than 35 in good health. Some clones in this sample may be carry-over from other donors' samples.

This clone was counted once. The rearrangement links TRBV2 to TRBJ2-1, with 12 bases lining up with TRBD2. The CDR3 extends over 18 amino acids. CDR1 is SNHLY and CDR2 is FYNNEI in the germline V gene. V lost 4 bases and J lost 7; bases outside the gene matches: 14. The chain's CDR3 is CASSVTSGGGITTNEQFF. Written as DNA, the CDR3 is TGTGCCAGCAGTGTGACTAGCGGGGGTGGAATTACCACGAATGAGCAGTTCTTC.

The rearrangement uses TRBV5-1 and TRBJ1-4; D is perhaps TRBD1 (6 bases). Between the trimmed V and J ends, which lost 0 bases and 5 bases, there was a span of 11 bases. The CDR3 runs 15 residues. Germline V gene sequence: CDR1 SGHRS, CDR2 YFSETQ. CDR3 in amino acids: CASSLAGTQNEKLFF. In DNA form, the CDR3 reads TGCGCCAGCAGCTTGGCCGGGACACAAAATGAAAAACTGTTTTTT.

This chain links TRBV6-5 with TRBJ2-7; 9 bases align to TRBD2. This CDR3 has 15 amino acids. Germline trimming cut 2 bases from V and 3 bases from J; bases unmatched to any gene: 5. Germline V gene sequence: CDR1 MNHEY, CDR2 SVGAGI. CDR3 loop: CASSYRVSGSYEQYF. The CDR3 DNA sequence: TGTGCCAGCAGTTACCGTGTTAGCGGGAGCTACGAGCAGTACTTC.

This chain uses TRBV18 with TRBJ1-3; tentative D call: TRBD1 (6 bases). Germline CDR1 and CDR2: KGHSH and LQKENI. The CDR3 contains 17 residues. With 2 bases removed from V and 0 bases from J, the gap between germline ends came to 14 bases. The DNA for the CDR3 is TGTGCCAGCTCACCAGTGGCGGGACATCACTCTGGAAACACCATATATTTT. Translating gives CASSPVAGHHSGNTIYF.

The chain has TRBV5-1 and TRBJ2-2, with 8 bases aligning to TRBD1. The J segment lost 3 bases and the V segment lost 1 base, leaving 2 bases of the junction unmatched. CDR1 is SGHRS and CDR2 is YFSETQ in the germline V gene. The CDR3 totals 15 residues. CDR3 region: CASSLLGQDTGELFF. DNA for the CDR3: TGCGCCAGCAGCTTGCTGGGACAGGACACCGGGGAGCTGTTTTTT. Filled out from reference TRBV5-1 and TRBJ2-2, the complete variable domain reads KAGVTQTPRYLIKTRGQQVTLSCSPISGHRSVSWYQQTPGQGLQFLFEYFSETQRNKGNFPGRFSGRQFSNSRSEMNVSTLELGDSALYLCASSLLGQDTGELFFGEGSRLTVL.

V gene TRBV27 combines with J gene TRBJ1-1; 9 bases line up with TRBD1. V dropped 5 bases and J dropped 4; count of bases not matched to a gene: 11. This CDR3 is built from 16 residues. CDR1 and CDR2 (germline): MNHEY, SMNVEV (reference sequence). The CDR3 nucleotides are TGTGCCAGCAGTGGGAGGACAGGGGCGCGGGTCACTGAAGCTTTCTTT. Translated: CASSGRTGARVTEAFF.

The V call is TRBV2, the J call TRBJ2-5; possibly TRBD1 or TRBD2 for D (6 bases each). Between the trimmed V and J ends, which lost 6 bases and 7 bases, there was a span of 15 bases. The germline gives CDR1 SNHLY, CDR2 FYNNEI. The length of the CDR3 is 13 residues. The CDR3 protein is CASRSDEGGTQYF. CDR3 nucleotide sequence: TGTGCCAGCAGGTCGGACGAGGGGGGGACCCAGTACTTC.

V and J are TRBV28 and TRBJ2-3; 7 positions match TRBD2. Trimming removed 3 bases from V and 1 base from J; junction bases left unmatched: 4. The CDR3 consists of 15 residues. Germline values: CDR1 MDHEN, CDR2 SYDVKM. The CDR3 protein is CASSLWLAGTDTQYF. The CDR3 bases are TGTGCCAGCAGTTTGTGGCTAGCGGGCACAGATACGCAGTATTTT.

This CDR3 is CASSLVPGNEKLFF. In nucleotides, the CDR3 is TGCGCCAGCAGCTTGGTTCCCGGTAATGAAAAACTGTTTTTT. The chain combines TRBV5-1 with TRBJ1-4; no firm D call. Looked up from germline, CDR1 is SGHRS and CDR2 is YFSETQ. V lost 0 bases and J lost 4, with 7 bases in between. The CDR3 sequence is 14 residues long.

As regards this clone: Other nucleotide sequences from this sample produce the same CDR3. V and J are TRBV18 and TRBJ2-7, with 11 positions matching TRBD2. This CDR3 is 15 amino acids long. The germline CDR1 and CDR2 sequences are KGHSH and LQKENI. The J segment lost 2 bases and the V segment lost 2 bases, leaving 2 bases of the junction unmatched. The CDR3 region has the DNA TGTGCCAGCTCACCAGGGACTAGCGGACCCTACGAGCAGTACTTC. Residues: CASSPGTSGPYEQYF.

This clone was detected once. Other DNA sequences in the sample encode the same CDR3. This chain joins TRBV2 and TRBJ2-7; D remains unclear. The CDR3 runs 13 residues. Trimming took off 4 bases at V and 1 base at J, with 8 bases between the two ends. The germline gives CDR1 SNHLY, CDR2 FYNNEI. CDR3 region: CASSGVGSYEQYF. The CDR3 nucleotides read TGTGCCAGCAGTGGGGTCGGTTCCTACGAGCAGTACTTC.

The chain couples TRBV23-1 to TRBJ2-2, with TRBD2 identical over 8 bases. TRBV23-1 is sorted into the ORF group, with uncertain function. With V trimmed by 2 bases and J by 0 bases, 5 bases remained unmatched. The CDR3 length is 17 residues. CDR3 DNA: TGCGCCAGCAGTCAAACGGGAGGGTACTCGAACACCGGGGAGCTGTTTTTT. Translation: CASSQTGGYSNTGELFF.

V and J are TRBV7-2 and TRBJ1-2; tentatively, D is TRBD1 (5 bases). The V gene lost 3 bases and the J gene lost 6 bases, with 14 bases spanning the gap. CDR1 is SGHTA, CDR2 FQGNSA, per germline. The CDR3 length is 14 residues. CDR3 nucleotide sequence: TGTGCCAGCAGCTTGCGGAGGGGTAAAGATGGCTACACCTTC. Protein: CASSLRRGKDGYTF.

The CDR3 DNA reads TGTGCCAGCAGACTCCGGGACAGCAACGAGCAGTACTTC. It translates to CASRLRDSNEQYF. The chain recombines TRBV28 with TRBJ2-7, with 7 nucleotides matching TRBD1. J gave up 5 bases and V 6 bases, and 7 bases lay outside the gene matches. Germline V gene lookup returns CDR1 MDHEN and CDR2 SYDVKM. CDR3 length: 13 residues.

This chain uses TRBV2 with TRBJ2-2; 10 nucleotides match TRBD1. Germline lookup yields CDR1 SNHLY and CDR2 FYNNEI. This CDR3 has 14 amino acids. J gave up 4 bases and V 7 bases, and 3 bases lay outside the gene matches. CDR3 sequence reads: CASKRDRGTGELFF. The CDR3, as DNA: TGTGCCAGCAAAAGGGACAGGGGCACCGGGGAGCTGTTTTTT.

For this clone: A read error is possible here, since a much larger clone lies one base away. The rearrangement uses TRBV6-5 and TRBJ2-7; 11 nucleotides agree with TRBD1. CDR1 is MNHEY, CDR2 SVGAGI, per germline. This CDR3 is built from 14 residues. The J segment lost 2 bases and the V segment lost 4 bases, leaving 1 base of the junction unmatched. CDR3 region: CASSWGQGAYEQYF. CDR3 sequence (DNA): TGTGCCAGCAGTTGGGGACAGGGGGCCTACGAGCAGTACTTC.

The V gene is TRBV28, the J gene TRBJ1-3; tentatively, D is TRBD1 (6 bases). The germline gives CDR1 MDHEN, CDR2 SYDVKM. V lost 2 bases and J lost 0, with 17 bases in between. CDR3 length equals 18 residues. The CDR3 loop reads CASSLTPGTLFSGNTIYF. The DNA for the CDR3 is TGTGCCAGCAGTTTAACACCCGGGACACTTTTCTCTGGAAACACCATATATTTT.

This clone has a handful of counts. The rearrangement links TRBV18 to TRBJ2-7, with 9 bases that match TRBD2. CDR3 length: 18 residues. The junction had 18 bases not matched to a gene; V was cut back by 6 bases and J by 3 bases. Per the germline V gene, CDR1 is KGHSH and CDR2 is LQKENI. The CDR3 nucleotides are TGTGCCAGCTCCGCCGGGGGTACGGGTAGCGGGGGCCACTACGAGCAGTACTTC. This sequence encodes CASSAGGTGSGGHYEQYF.

The V and J genes are TRBV6-4 and TRBJ2-3, with D maybe TRBD2 (6 bases). V gave up 0 bases and J gave up 0 bases, with 10 bases separating them. The V gene's germline CDR1 is MRHNA and CDR2 SNTAGT. CDR3 size: 16 residues. CDR3 coding DNA: TGTGCCAGCAGTGACTCAGGGAGCGGGAGCACAGATACGCAGTATTTT. It encodes CASSDSGSGSTDTQYF.

This chain joins TRBV5-4 and TRBJ2-5; D may match TRBD1 or TRBD2 (6 bases each). The J call may not be correct, given that the DNA end is closer to TRBJ2-7. Germline CDR1 reads SGHNT; CDR2 reads YYREEE (reference sequence). This CDR3 has 15 amino acids. The CDR3 DNA reads as TGTGCCAGCAGCCCTACCCCGGGGGCAACCTACGAGCAGTACTTC. This translates into CASSPTPGATYEQYF.